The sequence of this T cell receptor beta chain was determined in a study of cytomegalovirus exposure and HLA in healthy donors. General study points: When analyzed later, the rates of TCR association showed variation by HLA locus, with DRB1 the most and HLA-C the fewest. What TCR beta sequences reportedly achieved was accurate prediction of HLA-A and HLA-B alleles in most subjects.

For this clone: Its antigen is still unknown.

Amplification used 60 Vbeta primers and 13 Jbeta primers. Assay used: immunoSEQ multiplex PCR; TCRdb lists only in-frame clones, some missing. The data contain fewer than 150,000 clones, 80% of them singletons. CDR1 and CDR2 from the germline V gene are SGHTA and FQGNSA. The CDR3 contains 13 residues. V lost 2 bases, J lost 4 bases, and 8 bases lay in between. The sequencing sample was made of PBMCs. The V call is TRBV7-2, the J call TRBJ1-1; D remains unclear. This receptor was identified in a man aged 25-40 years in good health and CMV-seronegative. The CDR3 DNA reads TGTGCCAGCAGCTTACCAGGCTCCACTGAAGCTTTCTTT. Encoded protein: CASSLPGSTEAFF.